This T cell receptor (beta chain) originates from a study of early T cells in non-severe SARS-CoV-2 infection. Across the study: The study sequenced bulk RNA from unsorted whole blood, with chains unpaired. Whole-study results and caveats: Lookups in VDJdb leaned toward anti-spike CD8 responses and missed private and CD4 specificities.

Molecules of cDNA were individually given unique molecular identifiers that were attached to them. TCRdb independently ran MiXCR on the 5' RACE reads; one entry per CDR3 protein. Seen here are 110,000 or so distinct CDR3 sequences, 12% observed once, and the top ten hold around 3%. A remark on this clonotype: Antigen unknown.

Sequencing input: whole blood. The clonotype was recovered from an adult who was a healthcare worker with PCR-confirmed SARS-CoV-2 infection or an uninfected control (not recorded which).

The CDR3 bases are TGTGCCTCTGCGAACACCGGGGAGCTGTTTTTT. Amino acid sequence: CASANTGELFF. The rearrangement links TRBV24-1 to TRBJ2-2; D is unresolved. CDR1 and CDR2 from the germline V gene are KGHDR and SFDVKD. The V gene lost 12 bases and the J gene lost 0 bases, with 4 bases spanning the gap. The CDR3 consists of 11 residues.